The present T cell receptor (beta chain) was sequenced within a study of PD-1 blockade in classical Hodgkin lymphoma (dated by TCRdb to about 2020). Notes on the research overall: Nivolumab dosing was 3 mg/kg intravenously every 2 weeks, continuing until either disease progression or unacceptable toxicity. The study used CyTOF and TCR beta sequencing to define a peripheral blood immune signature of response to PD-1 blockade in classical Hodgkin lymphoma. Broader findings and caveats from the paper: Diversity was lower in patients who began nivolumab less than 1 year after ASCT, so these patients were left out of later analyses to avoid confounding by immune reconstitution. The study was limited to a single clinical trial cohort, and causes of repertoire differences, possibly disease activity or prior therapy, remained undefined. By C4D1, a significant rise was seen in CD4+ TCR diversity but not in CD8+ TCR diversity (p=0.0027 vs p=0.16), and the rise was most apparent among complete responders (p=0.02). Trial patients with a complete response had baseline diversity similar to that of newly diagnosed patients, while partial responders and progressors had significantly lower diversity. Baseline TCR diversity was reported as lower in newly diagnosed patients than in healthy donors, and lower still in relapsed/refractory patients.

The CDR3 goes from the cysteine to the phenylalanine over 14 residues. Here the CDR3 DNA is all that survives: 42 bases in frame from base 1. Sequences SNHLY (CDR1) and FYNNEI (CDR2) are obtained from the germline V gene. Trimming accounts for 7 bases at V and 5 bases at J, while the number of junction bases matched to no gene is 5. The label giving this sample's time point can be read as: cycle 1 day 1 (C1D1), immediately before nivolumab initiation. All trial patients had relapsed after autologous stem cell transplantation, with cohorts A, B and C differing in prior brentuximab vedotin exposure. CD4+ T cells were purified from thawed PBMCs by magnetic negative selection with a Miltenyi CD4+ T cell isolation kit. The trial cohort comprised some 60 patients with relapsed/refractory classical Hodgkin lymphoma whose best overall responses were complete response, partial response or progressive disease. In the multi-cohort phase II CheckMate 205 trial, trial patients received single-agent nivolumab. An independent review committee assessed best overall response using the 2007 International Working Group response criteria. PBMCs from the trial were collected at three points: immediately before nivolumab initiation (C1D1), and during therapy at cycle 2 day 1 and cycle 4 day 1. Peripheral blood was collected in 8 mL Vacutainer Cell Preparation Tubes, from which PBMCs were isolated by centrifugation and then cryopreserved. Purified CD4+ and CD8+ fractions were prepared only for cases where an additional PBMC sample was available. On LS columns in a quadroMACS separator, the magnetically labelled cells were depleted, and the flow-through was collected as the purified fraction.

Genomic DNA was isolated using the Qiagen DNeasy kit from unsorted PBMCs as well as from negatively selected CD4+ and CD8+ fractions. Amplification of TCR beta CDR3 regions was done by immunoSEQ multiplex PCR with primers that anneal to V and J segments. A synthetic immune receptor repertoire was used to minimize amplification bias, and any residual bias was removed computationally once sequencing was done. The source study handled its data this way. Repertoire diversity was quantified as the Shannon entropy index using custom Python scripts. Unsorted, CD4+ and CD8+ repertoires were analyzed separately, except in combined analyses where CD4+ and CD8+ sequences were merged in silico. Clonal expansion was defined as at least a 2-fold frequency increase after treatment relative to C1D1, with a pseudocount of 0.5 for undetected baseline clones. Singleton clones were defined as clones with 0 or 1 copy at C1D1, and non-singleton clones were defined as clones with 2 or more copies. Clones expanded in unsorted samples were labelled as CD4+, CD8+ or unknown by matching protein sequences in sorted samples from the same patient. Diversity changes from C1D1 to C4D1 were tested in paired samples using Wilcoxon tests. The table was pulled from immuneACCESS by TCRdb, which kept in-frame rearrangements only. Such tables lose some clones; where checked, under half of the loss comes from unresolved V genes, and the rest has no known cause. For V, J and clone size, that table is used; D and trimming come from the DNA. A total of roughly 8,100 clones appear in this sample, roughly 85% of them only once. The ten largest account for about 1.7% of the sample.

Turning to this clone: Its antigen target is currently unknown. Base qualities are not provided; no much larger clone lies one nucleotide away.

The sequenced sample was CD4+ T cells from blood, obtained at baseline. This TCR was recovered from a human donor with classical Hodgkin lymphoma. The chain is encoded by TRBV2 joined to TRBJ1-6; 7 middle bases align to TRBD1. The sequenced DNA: TGTGCCAGCACTAGGGACAGCGATAATTCACCCCTCCACTTT. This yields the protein CASTRDSDNSPLHF.